This T cell receptor (beta chain) was identified during a study of blood T cells in healthy people across ages. Study-wide background: Capture by template switching was about one barcoded beta molecule per two T cells.

The CDR3 is made up of 14 amino acids. J gave up 6 bases and V 2 bases, and 3 bases lay outside the gene matches. Germline V lookup: CDR1 SNHLY, CDR2 FYNNEI. Using a J-beta primer mix together with a sample-barcoded 5' primer, a second PCR was run for roughly 6 to 12 cycles. One entry per CDR3 protein results from TCRdb running MiXCR on the 5' RACE reads. The sample comprises over a million distinct CDR3 sequences, less than 50% of which are singletons, and under 20% rests with the top ten. Study results and limitations: A strong correlation was found between TCR beta diversity and the percentage of naive T cells. Shifts in expanded clonotypes may have been confounded by donor CMV status, which was unknown.

Comments on this clonotype: The target antigen is unknown.

The sequenced material came from blood. This chain links TRBV2 with TRBJ1-5, with TRBD1 matching over 8 bases. The origin of this receptor is a woman aged 60 to 75 in good health. The CDR3, as DNA: TGTGCCAGCAGTGAAAGAACAGGGGGTCAGCCCCAGCATTTT. Its protein is CASSERTGGQPQHF.